A single sample is the source of the 14 T cell receptor beta chains below, sequenced in a study of OX40 agonist ivuxolimab in advanced cancers. Here immunoSEQ multiplex PCR was the method, and the copy in TCRdb shows in-frame clones only, minus some. The sample consists of roughly 71,000 clones, roughly nine tenths of them appearing once. Sequenced here: CD4+ or CD8+ T cells sorted from blood, sampled in a trial of the OX40 agonist ivuxolimab. These TCRs come from an adult with an advanced solid tumor such as melanoma, head and neck, liver or kidney cancer.

The chain couples TRBV29-1 to TRBJ1-5, with D unresolved. V was trimmed by 0 bases and J by 5 bases, leaving 11 bases between them. The germline V gene has CDR1 SQVTM and CDR2 ANQGSEA. The CDR3 has 14 amino acids. The CDR3 region has the DNA TGCAGCGTTGAAGATCCGGGGAGGGATCAGCCCCAGCATTTT. The encoded protein is CSVEDPGRDQPQHF.

The chain carries TRBV28 and TRBJ2-5; possibly TRBD1 for D (5 bases). Germline V gene data show CDR1 as MDHEN and CDR2 as SYDVKM. The CDR3 extends over 14 amino acids. V was clipped by 6 bases and J by 2 bases, with 13 bases between them. CDR3 region: CASSPGMGQETQYF. CDR3 DNA: TGTGCCAGCAGCCCAGGGATGGGGCAAGAGACCCAGTACTTC. The whole variable domain, remainder taken from reference TRBV28 and TRBJ2-5, is DVKVTQSSRYLVKRTGEKVFLECVQDMDHENMFWYRQDPGLGLRLIYFSYDVKMKEKGDIPEGYSVSREKKERFSLILESASTNQTSMYLCASSPGMGQETQYFGPGTRLLVL.

This clone was seen once. V gene TRBV6-6 combines with J gene TRBJ2-7, with no clear D. Between the trimmed V and J ends, which lost 5 bases and 2 bases, there was a span of 10 bases. The germline V gene encodes CDR1 MNHNY and CDR2 SVGAGI (reference sequence). The CDR3 is 13 residues long. CDR3 nucleotides: TGTGCCAGCAGTATCTCTCTAACCTACGAGCAGTACTTC. It is translated as CASSISLTYEQYF.

V usage is TRBV6-6 and J usage is TRBJ2-1, with TRBD1 matching over 11 bases. Per germline, CDR1 MNHNY and CDR2 SVGAGI (reference sequence). The length of the CDR3 is 14 residues. Unmatched junction bases numbered 3, after V lost 5 bases and J lost 6 bases. The chain's CDR3 is CASSPGTGGNEQFF. The CDR3 nucleotides are TGTGCCAGCAGTCCCGGGACAGGGGGCAATGAGCAGTTCTTC.

This clone has a handful of counts. CDR3 sequence (DNA): TGTGCCAGCTGGGGGGTTCGGGAGCAGTTCTTC. This sequence encodes CASWGVREQFF. The chain carries TRBV27 and TRBJ2-1; weak D call: TRBD2 (6 bases). V lost 8 bases to trimming and J lost 10 bases, with 12 bases between them. Germline lookup yields CDR1 MNHEY and CDR2 SMNVEV (reference sequence). This CDR3 region has 11 residues.

This chain uses TRBV5-8 with TRBJ2-1; 13 bases fit TRBD2. The CDR3 is 19 residues long. V shed 1 base, J shed 3 bases, and the junction held 10 bases outside the gene matches. Germline values: CDR1 SGHTS, CDR2 YDEGEE. CDR3 region: CASSLSGLAGLGNYNEQFF. The CDR3 DNA follows: TGTGCCAGCAGCTTGTCGGGACTAGCGGGACTTGGGAACTACAATGAGCAGTTCTTC.

The gene calls are TRBV19 and TRBJ1-4; 7 bases line up with TRBD1. V gave up 6 bases and J gave up 8 bases; unmatched junction bases: 15. Germline CDR1 reads LNHDA; CDR2 reads SQIVND (reference sequence). CDR3 length: 16 amino acids. The CDR3 DNA reads TGTGCCAGTAGCTGGCAGGGGGACCCGTGGGGAGAAAAACTGTTTTTT. This gives the protein CASSWQGDPWGEKLFF.

This chain joins TRBV6-5 and TRBJ2-7; 9 positions agree with TRBD1. Germline CDR1 MNHEY, CDR2 SVGAGI. The CDR3 consists of 15 residues. The V and J ends lost 5 bases and 3 bases, in that order; junction bases with no gene match: 8. The CDR3 here is CASSNPGQGFYEQYF. CDR3 in DNA: TGTGCCAGCAGTAACCCGGGACAGGGCTTCTACGAGCAGTACTTC.

The genes are TRBV30 and TRBJ2-1, with D unclear. Between the trimmed V and J ends, which lost 0 bases and 5 bases, there was a span of 8 bases. The germline CDR1 and CDR2 sequences are GTSNPN and SVGIG (reference sequence). This CDR3 has 13 amino acids. CDR3 in amino acids: CAWSVDRDNEQFF. CDR3 DNA: TGTGCCTGGAGTGTAGATAGGGACAATGAGCAGTTCTTC.

The chain is built from TRBV11-2 and TRBJ1-1; D not certain. Trimming took 1 base from V and 1 from J, leaving 10 bases between them. CDR1 is SGHAT, CDR2 FQNNGV, per germline. The CDR3 loop spans 15 amino acids. In nucleotides, the CDR3 is TGTGCCAGCAGCTTAGGGAGTGGAGGGAACACTGAAGCTTTCTTT. Translating gives CASSLGSGGNTEAFF.

The chain carries TRBV9 and TRBJ2-1; perhaps TRBD1 as D (6 bases). Deletions cut 3 bases from V and 5 bases from J, with 6 bases between. Per the germline V gene, CDR1 is SGDLS and CDR2 is YYNGEE. This CDR3 is 12 amino acids long. For the CDR3, the DNA is TGTGCCAGCAGCGGGACAGACAATGAGCAGTTCTTC. Protein sequence: CASSGTDNEQFF.

This sequence joins TRBV4-3 and TRBJ1-3; D might be TRBD1 (5 bases). The CDR3 has 14 residues. V was trimmed by 3 bases and J by 3 bases, leaving 9 bases between them. Germline V gene data show CDR1 as LGHNA and CDR2 as YSLEER. Here the CDR3 reads CASSQDGGGNTIYF. The DNA for the CDR3 is TGCGCCAGCAGCCAGGACGGGGGTGGAAACACCATATATTTT.

The V call is TRBV15, the J call TRBJ1-1; D unresolved. Germline-derived CDR1 and CDR2 are LNHNV and YYDKDF (reference sequence). The CDR3 totals 13 residues. Trimming took 0 bases from V and 4 from J, leaving 6 bases between them. CDR3 bases: TGTGCCACCAGCAGAGATACTCCCACTGAAGCTTTCTTT. It yields the protein CATSRDTPTEAFF.

The chain couples TRBV6-5 to TRBJ2-5; D possibly corresponds to TRBD2 (6 bases). The germline V gene has CDR1 MNHEY and CDR2 SVGAGI. CDR3 length equals 14 residues. Trimming took 6 bases from V and 3 from J, leaving 14 bases between them. The CDR3 protein is CASSPPSDEETQYF. The CDR3 bases are TGTGCCAGCAGCCCCCCTAGCGACGAAGAGACCCAGTACTTC.